Shown below are 23 T cell receptor beta chains from a single sample sequenced in a study of blood T cells in healthy people across ages. Then a second PCR, running roughly 7 to 11 cycles, was carried out with a sample-barcoded 5' primer and a J-beta primer mix. TCRdb passed the 5' RACE reads through MiXCR, listing each CDR3 protein once. The table includes fewer than 900,000 distinct CDR3 sequences, 35% to 45% detected once. Sequencing input: blood. These receptors all stem from a woman aged 55-70 years in good health.

This chain connects TRBV10-2 to TRBJ1-5; D gene uncertain. The germline CDR1 and CDR2 sequences are WSHSY and SAAADI. This CDR3 has 12 residues. V lost 7 bases and J 6 bases, leaving 10 bases between the germline ends. The CDR3 DNA is TGCGCCAGCACTATAGGTGGTCAGCCCCAGCATTTT. It is translated as CASTIGGQPQHF.

A single count supports this clonotype. A much larger clone differs from this one at a single base, so this may be a read error. The chain is built from TRBV27 and TRBJ2-1; the match to TRBD2 covers 9 bases. The germline CDR1 and CDR2 sequences are MNHEY and SMNVEV (reference sequence). The ends lost 6 bases at V and 6 bases at J; junction bases unmatched: 6. The CDR3 has 14 residues. CDR3 sequence reads: CASSRLADCNEQFF. The CDR3 bases are TGTGCCAGCAGCAGACTAGCGGACTGCAATGAGCAGTTCTTC.

The chain carries TRBV12-3 or TRBV12-4 and TRBJ2-7; D is ambiguous. Trimming stripped 2 bases from V and 1 base from J, with 12 bases between. The CDR3 runs 15 residues. DNA of the CDR3: TGTGCCAGCAGTTTACAGACTGGTCCATCCTACGAGCAGTACTTC. It encodes CASSLQTGPSYEQYF.

The sample holds many counts of this clonotype. The rearrangement links TRBV4-3 to TRBJ2-3; 12 bases agree with TRBD2. The CDR3 spans 15 residues. With V trimmed by 8 bases and J by 6 bases, 9 bases remained unmatched. The germline CDR1 and CDR2 sequences are LGHNA and YSLEER. The CDR3 region is CASGLLAGGGDTQYF. The DNA of the CDR3 is TGCGCCAGCGGGCTACTAGCGGGAGGCGGGGATACGCAGTATTTT.

This clonotype was observed many times. This chain links TRBV10-3 with TRBJ2-3; D possibly corresponds to TRBD2 (5 bases). The V end lost 3 bases, the J end lost 1 base, and 11 bases lay between the germline ends. Germline CDR1 reads ENHRY; CDR2 reads SYGVKD. This CDR3 contains 15 residues. CDR3 loop: CAISDVGEGTDTQYF. CDR3 sequence (DNA): TGTGCCATCAGTGACGTGGGAGAAGGCACAGATACGCAGTATTTT.

This clonotype was seen at least ten times. The chain links TRBV29-1 to TRBJ2-7; the D gene is possibly TRBD2 (5 bases). Trimming removed 0 bases at V and 2 bases at J, with 5 bases between. Germline CDR1 is SQVTM and CDR2 is ANQGSEA. There are 12 residues in the CDR3. CDR3 nucleotide sequence: TGCAGCGTTGAAGACGGGACCTACGAGCAGTACTTC. It translates to CSVEDGTYEQYF.

The J gene is TRBJ2-3, the V gene TRBV20-1; 8 positions match TRBD1. There are 16 residues in the CDR3. Germline V gene data show CDR1 as DFQATT and CDR2 as SNEGSKA (reference sequence). V trimming: 1 base; J trimming: 2 bases; junction bases outside the gene matches: 8. The CDR3 coding sequence is TGCAGTGCTAGAGGATCCGGGACAGGCCTCACAGATACGCAGTATTTT. Protein sequence: CSARGSGTGLTDTQYF.

This chain links TRBV12-3 or TRBV12-4 with TRBJ2-1; possible D gene TRBD2, 6 bases. Trimming removed 8 bases at V and 4 bases at J, with 18 bases between. The CDR3 has 15 residues. As DNA, the CDR3 is TGTGCCAGCGCGACCGGGACTCCCATTTACAATGAGCAGTTCTTC. Its protein is CASATGTPIYNEQFF.

The table lists this clonotype with a few counts. V gene TRBV28 combines with J gene TRBJ2-1; TRBD2 matches at 7 bases. The CDR3 has 15 residues. Germline V gene lookup returns CDR1 MDHEN and CDR2 SYDVKM. V was clipped by 7 bases and J by 9 bases; unmatched bases: 15. CDR3 protein: CASTPAGQGNAEQFF. DNA for the CDR3: TGTGCCAGCACCCCAGCGGGGCAGGGAAACGCTGAGCAGTTCTTC.

This clonotype appeared many times. J is TRBJ2-3 and V is TRBV7-2; perhaps TRBD1 as D (7 bases). In germline, CDR1 is SGHTA, CDR2 FQGNSA. V lost 1 base, J lost 1 base, and 12 bases lay in between. The CDR3 consists of 16 residues. CDR3 bases: TGTGCCAGCAGCTTAGATGGCAGGGGGGGCACAGATACGCAGTATTTT. Translating gives CASSLDGRGGTDTQYF. Together with reference TRBV7-2 and TRBJ2-3, the CDR3 gives the full variable domain: GAGVSQSPSNKVTEKGKDVELRCDPISGHTALYWYRQSLGQGLEFLIYFQGNSAPDKSGLPSDRFSAERTGGSVSTLTIQRTQQEDSAVYLCASSLDGRGGTDTQYFGPGTRLTVL.

V and J are TRBV7-2 and TRBJ2-4; TRBD1 or TRBD2 may be the D gene (5 bases each). The V end was cut by 5 bases, the J end by 0 bases, with 8 bases between. This CDR3 comprises 14 residues. The germline CDR1 and CDR2 sequences are SGHTA and FQGNSA. The CDR3, as DNA: TGTGCCAGCAGCGGGGACCCAGCCAAAAACATTCAGTACTTC. It yields the protein CASSGDPAKNIQYF.

The V and J genes are TRBV2 and TRBJ2-1; a possible D gene is TRBD1 (6 bases). This CDR3 has 13 amino acids. Germline CDR1 is SNHLY and CDR2 is FYNNEI. The germline V and J ends were trimmed by 3 bases and 8 bases, with 11 bases remaining between them. The CDR3 DNA reads as TGTGCCAGCAGTGAGGACAGTTACGATGAGCAGTTCTTC. Protein product: CASSEDSYDEQFF.

This clonotype was detected only a few times. The chain couples TRBV12-3 or TRBV12-4 to TRBJ2-5, with D perhaps TRBD1 (5 bases). CDR3 length equals 15 residues. Trimming removed 6 bases at V and 5 bases at J, with 19 bases between. CDR3 loop: CASSPRLRQLETQYF. CDR3 in DNA: TGTGCCAGCAGCCCCCGACTCCGACAGTTGGAGACCCAGTACTTC.

The gene calls are TRBV7-9 and TRBJ1-5, with D tentatively TRBD1 (6 bases). CDR1 is SEHNR, CDR2 FQNEAQ, per germline (reference sequence). V shed 4 bases and J shed 1 base, with 26 bases lying between them. The CDR3 consists of 20 residues. Here the CDR3 DNA reads TGTGCCAGCAGCTCACTGCCTTTGTACGGGGGCAAGGGGAGCAATCAGCCCCAGCATTTT. Protein: CASSSLPLYGGKGSNQPQHF.

The chain has TRBV14 and TRBJ2-6; no definite D call. CDR1 and CDR2 (germline): SGHDN, FVKESK. The CDR3 consists of 15 residues. V lost 0 bases and J lost 11, with 14 bases in between. The CDR3 coding sequence is TGTGCCAGCAGCCAAGAAGGGCCAGGAAGGGACGTCCTGACTTTC. The encoded protein is CASSQEGPGRDVLTF.

This clonotype was seen only a few times. The chain links TRBV10-3 to TRBJ2-3; 12 nucleotides agree with TRBD2. The V and J ends lost 10 bases and 0 bases, in that order; junction bases with no gene match: 5. The CDR3 runs to 15 residues. Germline V CDR1 and CDR2: ENHRY, SYGVKD. CDR3 sequence reads: CATLAGGPSTDTQYF. CDR3 coding DNA: TGTGCCACGCTAGCGGGAGGGCCGAGCACAGATACGCAGTATTTT.

This chain joins TRBV7-9 and TRBJ1-1; D is perhaps TRBD1 (6 bases). Germline CDR1 reads SEHNR; CDR2 reads FQNEAQ (reference sequence). Trimming pared 5 bases from V and 4 bases from J, leaving 20 bases between. CDR3 size: 16 residues. The CDR3 DNA sequence: TGTGCCAGCAGCCCCCGACAGGACTATAGGGGCACTGAAGCTTTCTTT. As protein: CASSPRQDYRGTEAFF. Based on the CDR3 plus reference TRBV7-9 and TRBJ1-1, the full variable domain is DTGVSQNPRHKITKRGQNVTFRCDPISEHNRLYWYRQTLGQGPEFLTYFQNEAQLEKSRLLSDRFSAERPKGSFSTLEIQRTEQGDSAMYLCASSPRQDYRGTEAFFGQGTRLTVV.

Only a few counts were recorded for this clonotype. V and J are TRBV29-1 and TRBJ1-4, with 8 bases identical to TRBD1. V trimming: 7 bases; J trimming: 0 bases; junction bases outside the gene matches: 7. Germline CDR1 reads SQVTM; CDR2 reads ANQGSEA. The CDR3 is made up of 15 amino acids. In DNA form, the CDR3 reads TGCAGCGCACAGGGGGTGCTTGCAACTAATGAAAAACTGTTTTTT. The encoded protein is CSAQGVLATNEKLFF. The entire variable domain, with the rest obtained from reference TRBV29-1 and TRBJ1-4, is as follows: SAVISQKPSRDICQRGTSLTIQCQVDSQVTMMFWYRQQPGQSLTLIATANQGSEATYESGFVIDKFPISRPNLTFSTLTVSNMSPEDSSIYLCSAQGVLATNEKLFFGSGTQLSVL.

Only a few counts were recorded for this clonotype. The chain has TRBV7-9 and TRBJ2-7; tentatively, D is TRBD1 (7 bases). Germline V gene data show CDR1 as SEHNR and CDR2 as FQNEAQ (reference sequence). The CDR3 totals 14 residues. V was clipped by 2 bases and J by 3 bases, with 11 bases between them. CDR3 in DNA: TGTGCCAGCAGCTTAAATCAGGGGGGCTACGAGCAGTACTTC. Translation gives CASSLNQGGYEQYF.

The gene calls are TRBV5-1 and TRBJ1-1; D gene ambiguous. This CDR3 is built from 15 residues. The V gene lost 3 bases and the J gene lost 5 bases, with 17 bases spanning the gap. Germline-derived CDR1 and CDR2 are SGHRS and YFSETQ. CDR3 loop: CASSSPALDGTEAFF. CDR3 sequence (DNA): TGCGCCAGCAGCTCCCCGGCGCTGGACGGGACTGAAGCTTTCTTT.

This clonotype turned up a few times. J is TRBJ2-7 and V is TRBV7-8, with 9 bases fitting TRBD2. Germline V gives CDR1 SGHVS, CDR2 FQNEAQ. The CDR3 is made up of 15 amino acids. J gave up 0 bases and V 5 bases, and 5 bases lay outside the gene matches. The CDR3 is CASSPYSGSSYEQYF. CDR3 nucleotides: TGTGCCAGCAGCCCTTATAGCGGGAGCTCCTACGAGCAGTACTTC.

This sequence joins TRBV12-3 or TRBV12-4 and TRBJ2-3, with 7 positions matching TRBD2. CDR3 length: 16 amino acids. The trim removed 1 base at V and 0 bases at J, leaving 4 bases unmatched. CDR3 DNA: TGTGCCAGCAGTTTAGGGGCGGGAGCGAGCACAGATACGCAGTATTTT. It encodes CASSLGAGASTDTQYF.

Points on this clonotype: A much larger clone is a single base away; this may be a read error. This sequence joins TRBV4-3 and TRBJ2-1; 7 nucleotides line up with TRBD2. Judging by the DNA end, TRBJ2-7 fits better; the J call may be wrong. Germline V gene lookup returns CDR1 LGHNA and CDR2 YSLEER. This CDR3 has 15 residues. As DNA, the CDR3 is TGCGCCAGCAGCCAAGGAGGTAGCGGGTACAATGAGCAGTACTTC. Translated: CASSQGGSGYNEQYF.